Included here is one T cell receptor (beta chain) sequence, with context. The clone's antigen remains unknown. No base quality information exists; no much larger clone differs at one position. Trimming takes 5 bases from V and 3 bases from J, and the germline ends sit 22 bases apart. The CDR3 goes from the cysteine to the phenylalanine over 17 residues. The retained sequence is limited to the CDR3, 51 bases, with the frame set at the first base. CDR1 and CDR2, looked up from the germline V gene, are MDHEN and SYDVKM. TCRbeta CDR3 regions were amplified from genomic DNA by means of the immunoSEQ Assay, a bias-controlled multiplex PCR. The paper's processing steps were these. Nucleated cell counts per sample were estimated from amplification of reference gene primers within the assay. To quantify the absolute abundance of each unique TCRbeta CDR3 rearrangement, sequence reads were collapsed and filtered. For each sample, productive Simpson clonality was calculated as the square root of Simpson's diversity index over productive rearrangements. Drawn from immuneACCESS, this table holds only the in-frame rearrangements with V and J called that TCRdb kept. Clones are partly lost; checked studies trace under half to an unresolved V gene and leave the rest unexplained. From that table come the V and J calls and clone size; the DNA was used to work out D and trimming. A total of fewer than 250,000 clones appear in this sample, around 90% of them only once. The ten largest account for around 3.8% of the sample.

This entry is derived from a study of blood T cell repertoires in COVID-19 (dated by TCRdb to 2019 to 2021). The study in broad terms: Samples from collaborators originated in the United States, Italy and Spain and spanned both the acute and convalescent phases of COVID-19. The prospective study material was composed of cDNA or gDNA derived from T cells, B-cell-depleted T cells, or PBMCs. Subjects who had been exposed to COVID-19, were actively infected with it, or had recovered from it provided the deeply sampled blood TCRbeta repertoires that made up the dataset. The repertoires were released in a freely available public database intended as a resource for research on the immune response to SARS-CoV-2. Samples came from the ongoing ImmuneRACE study (first 160 participants) plus 1,254 subjects from 6 global collaborators. The sample metadata nearly always contained a de-identified subject ID, COVID-19 status, age in years and sex. HLA class I and class II types, where available, came from metadata supplied by the sample provider rather than from assay-based typing.

Participants in the prospective study were enrolled through a virtual design, were aged roughly 18 to 90 years, and lived in 24 United States geographic areas. Cohort assignment in the prospective study relied on participant-reported clinical history from a screening survey and a study questionnaire. Exposed participants had been in contact, within 2 weeks of entering the study, with a person who had a PCR-confirmed or clinician-diagnosed case of COVID-19. In the prospective study, mobile phlebotomists collected whole blood, serum and a nasopharyngeal or oropharyngeal swab from each participant. Over a roughly 2-month period, participants in the prospective study had the option of providing additional blood draws and questionnaires. Before DNA extraction, blood samples from the prospective study were shipped at room temperature or frozen. Here is what the overall study found, with its caveats: How much clinical and demographic metadata was included differed by source and by participant, and the metadata was provided uncurated.

This receptor chain uses TRBV28 and TRBJ1-1; the D gene remains uncertain. The sequence came from a woman aged 25 to 39 who had been exposed to COVID-19. The sequencing sample was made of PBMCs or T cells enriched from blood (not recorded which). The DNA reads TGTGCCAGCAGTCCATCAGGATCGGCTGGGTTGTACACTGAAGCTTTCTTT. Its protein is CASSPSGSAGLYTEAFF.